This record covers a single T cell receptor (beta chain). Its specificity is unknown. Clones were read by immunoSEQ multiplex PCR, and TCRdb kept only the in-frame ones, dropping some. Of roughly 54,000 clones listed, 75% to 85% are singletons. This specimen comes from a study of vaccination effects on CD4 cells after COVID-19. This CDR3 comprises 14 residues. V lost 3 bases and J lost 0, with 6 bases in between. Germline V gene lookup returns CDR1 ENHRY and CDR2 SYGVKD. Under the ViraFEST assay, PBMC were stimulated with viral peptide pools so that antigen-specific CD4+ T cells expanded. Sequencing was performed afterwards. The culture ran for roughly 10 days before CD4+ T cells were isolated. This person caught SARS-CoV-2 sometime from March to December 2020, and PCR testing confirmed the infection. Stimulation with an HIV-1 Nef peptide pool defined the negative control culture.

The sample here was CD4+ T cells from PBMCs cultured with HIV peptides, taken before COVID-19 vaccination. Subset defined: HIV-1 Nef peptide pool negative control/reference culture. The chain uses TRBV10-3 and TRBJ2-4; D perhaps matches TRBD2 (5 bases). The receptor was derived from a human donor who had a prior SARS-CoV-2 infection. The CDR3 bases are TGTGCCATCAGTGATGGACTAGCCAAAAACATTCAGTACTTC. Translation gives CAISDGLAKNIQYF.